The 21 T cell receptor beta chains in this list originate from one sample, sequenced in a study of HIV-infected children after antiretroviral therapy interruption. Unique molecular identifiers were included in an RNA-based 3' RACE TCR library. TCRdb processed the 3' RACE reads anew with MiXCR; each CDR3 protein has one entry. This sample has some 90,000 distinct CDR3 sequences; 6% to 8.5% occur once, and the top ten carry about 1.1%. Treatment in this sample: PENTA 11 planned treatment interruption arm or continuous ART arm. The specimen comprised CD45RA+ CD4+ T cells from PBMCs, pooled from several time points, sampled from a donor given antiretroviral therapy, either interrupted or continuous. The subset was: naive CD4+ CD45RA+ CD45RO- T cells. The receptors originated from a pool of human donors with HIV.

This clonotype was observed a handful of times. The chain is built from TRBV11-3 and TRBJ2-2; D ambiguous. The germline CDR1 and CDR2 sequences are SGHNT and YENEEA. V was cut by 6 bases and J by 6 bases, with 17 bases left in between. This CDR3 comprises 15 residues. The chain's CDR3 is CASSLKTLAPGELFF. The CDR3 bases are TGTGCCAGCAGTCTAAAGACGCTGGCCCCCGGGGAGCTGTTTTTT.

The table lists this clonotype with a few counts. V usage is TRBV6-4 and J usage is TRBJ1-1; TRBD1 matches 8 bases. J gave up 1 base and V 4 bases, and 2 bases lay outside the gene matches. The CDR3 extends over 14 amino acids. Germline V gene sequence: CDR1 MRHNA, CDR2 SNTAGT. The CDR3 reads CASSVDRGNTEAFF. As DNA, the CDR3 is TGTGCCAGCAGTGTCGACAGGGGGAACACTGAAGCTTTCTTT.

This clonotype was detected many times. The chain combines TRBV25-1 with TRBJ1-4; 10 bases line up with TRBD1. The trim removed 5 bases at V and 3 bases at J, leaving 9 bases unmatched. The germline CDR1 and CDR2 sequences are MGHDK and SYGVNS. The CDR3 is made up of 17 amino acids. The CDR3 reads CASSLWTGGLANEKLFF. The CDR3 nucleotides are TGTGCCAGCAGTCTCTGGACAGGGGGGCTGGCTAATGAAAAACTGTTTTTT.

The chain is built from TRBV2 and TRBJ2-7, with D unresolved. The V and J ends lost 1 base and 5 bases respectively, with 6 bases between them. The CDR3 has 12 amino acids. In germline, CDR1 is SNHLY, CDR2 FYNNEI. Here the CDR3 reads CASSEGTHEQYF. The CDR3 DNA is TGTGCCAGCAGTGAAGGGACCCACGAGCAGTACTTC. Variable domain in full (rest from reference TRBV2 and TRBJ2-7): EPEVTQTPSHQVTQMGQEVILRCVPISNHLYFYWYRQILGQKVEFLVSFYNNEISEKSEIFDDQFSVERPDGSNFTLKIRSTKLEDSAMYFCASSEGTHEQYFGPGTRLTVT.

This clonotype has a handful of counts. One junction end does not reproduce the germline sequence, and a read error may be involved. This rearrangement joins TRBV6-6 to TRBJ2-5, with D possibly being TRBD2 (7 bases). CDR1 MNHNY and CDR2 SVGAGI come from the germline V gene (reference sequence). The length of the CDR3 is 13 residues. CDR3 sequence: CASGEGGQDTQYF. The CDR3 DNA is TGTGCCAGCGGTGAGGGGGGGCAAGACACCCAGTACTTT.

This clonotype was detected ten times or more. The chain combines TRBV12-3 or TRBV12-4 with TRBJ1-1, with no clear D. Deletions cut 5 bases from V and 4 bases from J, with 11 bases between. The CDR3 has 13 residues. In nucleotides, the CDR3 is TGTGCCAGCAGTCCGCGACCGATCACTGAAGCTTTCTTT. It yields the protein CASSPRPITEAFF.

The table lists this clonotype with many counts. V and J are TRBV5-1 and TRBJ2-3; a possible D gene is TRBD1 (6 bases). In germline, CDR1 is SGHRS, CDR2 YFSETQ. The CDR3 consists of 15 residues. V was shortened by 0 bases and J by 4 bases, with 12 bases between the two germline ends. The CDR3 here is CASSLDGTGPDTQYF. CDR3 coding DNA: TGCGCCAGCAGCTTGGACGGTACAGGGCCAGATACGCAGTATTTT.

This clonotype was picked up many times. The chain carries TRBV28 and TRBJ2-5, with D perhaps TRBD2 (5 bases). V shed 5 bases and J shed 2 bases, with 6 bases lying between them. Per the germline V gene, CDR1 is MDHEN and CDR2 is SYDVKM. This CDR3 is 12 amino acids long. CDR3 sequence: CASSREQETQYF. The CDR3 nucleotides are TGTGCCAGCAGTCGGGAACAAGAGACCCAGTACTTC.

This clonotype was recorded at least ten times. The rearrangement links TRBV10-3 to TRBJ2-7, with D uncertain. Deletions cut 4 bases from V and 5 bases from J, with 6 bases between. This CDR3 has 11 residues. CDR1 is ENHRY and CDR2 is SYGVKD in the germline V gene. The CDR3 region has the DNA TGTGCCATCAGTGTGGGGAACGAGCAGTACTTC. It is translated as CAISVGNEQYF.

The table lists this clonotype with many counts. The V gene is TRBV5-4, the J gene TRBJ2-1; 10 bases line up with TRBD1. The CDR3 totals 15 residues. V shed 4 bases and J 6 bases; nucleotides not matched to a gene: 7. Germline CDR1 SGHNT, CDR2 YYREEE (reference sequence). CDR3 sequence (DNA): TGTGCCAGCAGCGTAGACAGGGGGCGCGTCAATGAGCAGTTCTTC. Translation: CASSVDRGRVNEQFF.

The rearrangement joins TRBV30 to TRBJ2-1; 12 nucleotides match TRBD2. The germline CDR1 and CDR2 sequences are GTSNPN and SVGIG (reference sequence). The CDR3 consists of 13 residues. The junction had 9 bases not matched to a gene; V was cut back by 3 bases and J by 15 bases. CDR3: CAWRSRLAGGPFF. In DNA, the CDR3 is TGTGCCTGGAGGAGTCGGCTAGCGGGGGGGCCGTTCTTC. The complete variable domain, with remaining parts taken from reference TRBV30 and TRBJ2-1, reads SQTIHQWPATLVQPVGSPLSLECTVEGTSNPNLYWYRQAAGRGLQLLFYSVGIGQISSEVPQNLSASRPQDRQFILSSKKLLLSDSGFYLCAWRSRLAGGPFFGPGTRLTVL.

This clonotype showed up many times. This chain's CDR3 is CASSIDTGRYGYTF. In nucleotides, the CDR3 is TGTGCCAGTAGTATAGACACAGGGCGCTATGGCTACACCTTC. V is TRBV19 and J is TRBJ1-2, with a possible D match to TRBD1 (6 bases). V dropped 0 bases and J dropped 4 bases, with 9 bases sitting between them. The CDR3 extends over 14 amino acids. The germline CDR1 and CDR2 sequences are LNHDA and SQIVND (reference sequence).

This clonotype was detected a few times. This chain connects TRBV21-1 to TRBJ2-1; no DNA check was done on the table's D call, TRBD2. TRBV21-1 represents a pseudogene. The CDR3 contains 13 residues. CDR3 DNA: TGTGCCAGCAGCAAAGCGGGCGGGGGGGCTTTAGTCTTC. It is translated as CASSKAGGGALVF.

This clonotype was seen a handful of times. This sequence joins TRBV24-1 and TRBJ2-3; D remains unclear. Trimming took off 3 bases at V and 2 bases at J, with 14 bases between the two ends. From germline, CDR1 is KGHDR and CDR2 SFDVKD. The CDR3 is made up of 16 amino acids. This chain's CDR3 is CATSDPPGRSTDTQYF. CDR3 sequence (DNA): TGTGCCACCAGTGATCCCCCGGGCAGGTCCACAGATACGCAGTATTTT.

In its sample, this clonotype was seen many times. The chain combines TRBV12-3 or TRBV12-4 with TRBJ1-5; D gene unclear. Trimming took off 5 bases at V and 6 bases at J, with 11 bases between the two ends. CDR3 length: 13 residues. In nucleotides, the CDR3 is TGTGCCAGCAGTCCCGCTTTGCTTCAGCCCCAGCATTTT. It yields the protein CASSPALLQPQHF.

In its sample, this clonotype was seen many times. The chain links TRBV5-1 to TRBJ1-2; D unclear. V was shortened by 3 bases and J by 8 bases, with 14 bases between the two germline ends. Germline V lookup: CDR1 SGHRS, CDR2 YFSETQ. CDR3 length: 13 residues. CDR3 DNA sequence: TGCGCCAGCAGCTACGAGTTACTTTCGGGCTACACCTTC. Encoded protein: CASSYELLSGYTF. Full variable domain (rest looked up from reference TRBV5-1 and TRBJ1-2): KAGVTQTPRYLIKTRGQQVTLSCSPISGHRSVSWYQQTPGQGLQFLFEYFSETQRNKGNFPGRFSGRQFSNSRSEMNVSTLELGDSALYLCASSYELLSGYTFGSGTRLTVV.

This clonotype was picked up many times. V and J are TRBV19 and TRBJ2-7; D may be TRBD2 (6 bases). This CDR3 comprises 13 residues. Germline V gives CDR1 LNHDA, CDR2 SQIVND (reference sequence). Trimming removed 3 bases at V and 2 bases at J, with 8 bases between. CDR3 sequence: CASSIWGAYEQYF. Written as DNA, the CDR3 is TGTGCCAGTAGTATCTGGGGGGCCTACGAGCAGTACTTC.

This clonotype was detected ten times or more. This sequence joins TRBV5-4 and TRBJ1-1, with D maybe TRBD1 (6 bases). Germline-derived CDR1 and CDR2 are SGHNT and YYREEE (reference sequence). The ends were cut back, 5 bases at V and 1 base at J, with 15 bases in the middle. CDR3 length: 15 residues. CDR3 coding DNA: TGTGCCAGCAGTCAAACTCAGGGGTCGAACACTGAAGCTTTCTTT. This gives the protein CASSQTQGSNTEAFF.

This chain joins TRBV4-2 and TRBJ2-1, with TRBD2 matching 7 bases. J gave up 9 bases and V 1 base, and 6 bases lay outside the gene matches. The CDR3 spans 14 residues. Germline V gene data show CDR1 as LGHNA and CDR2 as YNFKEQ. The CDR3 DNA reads TGTGCCAGCAGCCAAGCCGGGACTACGGGTGAGCAGTTCTTC. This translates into CASSQAGTTGEQFF.

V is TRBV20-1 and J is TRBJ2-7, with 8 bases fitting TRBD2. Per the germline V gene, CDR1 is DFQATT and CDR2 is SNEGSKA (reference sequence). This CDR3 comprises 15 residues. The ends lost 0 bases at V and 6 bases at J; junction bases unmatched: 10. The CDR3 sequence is CSAREDGGAATEQYF. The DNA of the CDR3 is TGCAGTGCTAGAGAGGACGGGGGGGCCGCTACCGAGCAGTACTTC.

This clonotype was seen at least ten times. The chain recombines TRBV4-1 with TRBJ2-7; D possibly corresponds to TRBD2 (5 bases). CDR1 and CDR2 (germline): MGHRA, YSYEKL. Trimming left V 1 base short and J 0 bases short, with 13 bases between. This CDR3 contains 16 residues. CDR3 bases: TGCGCCAGCAGCCAAGTTCCCCCGGGGTCCTCCTACGAGCAGTACTTC. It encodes CASSQVPPGSSYEQYF.